This entry features one TCR beta chain sequence. Its binding antigen is unknown. Within one base of it there is no much larger clone, and no base qualities were kept. The data derive from a study of shared clonotypes between healthy human individuals (dated by TCRdb to 2018 to 2021). The study in broad terms: The cohort comprised two women and a few men aged 18 to 49 years. To increase sequencing depth and limit assay-specific biases, different laboratories used diverse techniques to prepare libraries and sequence TCR repertoires. To estimate repertoire size and how much clonotype sharing occurs between individuals, the study deeply sequenced the blood TCR repertoires of five healthy adults. Per donor, three plates each were used for CD4 naive and CD4 memory, two for CD8 naive, and one for CD8 memory. Between about 0.94 and 10 billion PBMCs per donor were obtained by leukapheresis. On the study overall, not on this receptor specifically: Based on pairwise subsampling, the degree of clonotype sharing among donors was expected to be affected by sequencing depth. Sampling was limited to blood, and TCR repertoires in tissue likely differ from TCR repertoires in blood. Naive subsets generally had larger estimated clonotype richness than memory subsets. Approximately 4.8% of naive CD4, around 3.6% of naive CD8, approximately 2% of memory CD4, and over 0.35% of memory CD8 clonotypes were shared across several donors. Even with the large sequencing depth, rarefaction of the sorted-subset datasets indicated that sequencing was incomplete. Clonotypes shared by all four sorted-subset donors showed higher generation probabilities than non-shared clonotypes. Because the study included a small number of donors, the genetic and exposure-history diversity represented was limited.

From its cysteine to its phenylalanine, the CDR3 spans 13 amino acids. Solely the CDR3 DNA is kept, with 39 bases framed from the first base. The germline V gene gives CDR1 as MNHNS and CDR2 as SASEGT. The V and J ends are trimmed by 5 bases and 8 bases, leaving 12 bases between them. Healthy HIV-negative adults with no recently reported acute infections or vaccinations were included as donors. Every donor was a Caucasian adult living in Nashville, Tennessee, USA. CD4+ T cells were enriched by magnetic negative selection; naive cells were then positively selected on CD45RA, and the negative fraction formed the memory subset. Blood was collected by leukapheresis, and PBMCs were isolated by Ficoll-Histopaque density gradient centrifugation and then cryopreserved in liquid nitrogen vapor phase. Analytical flow cytometry was used to check the purity and quantity of each magnetically sorted T cell population. From each sorted fraction, genomic DNA was isolated and quantified by UV absorbance on a Nanodrop 2000c.

TCR CDR3 regions were amplified from genomic DNA by multiplex PCR using the deep immunoSEQ assay. Genomic DNA extracted from each cell subset was distributed evenly over all wells of several immunoSEQ 96-well plates, and each plate served as one replicate. For sorted subsets, approximately 200 ng of genomic DNA, equivalent to around 31,000 T cell genomes, went into each replicate PCR. The purified libraries were quantified using a Qubit 3.0 fluorometer, sized with a Bioanalyzer 2100, and then quantified again using the KAPA Library Quantification kit. Each immunoSEQ 96-well plate was sequenced on its own single-read 150-cycle Illumina NextSeq 550 flow cell. In the authors' own workflow: Because the immunoSEQ output included only junctional sequences and no quality scores, the filtering could not be the same as the filtering used for full-length reads. To assign V/J genes and CDR3, sequences were annotated against IMGT germline references using PyIR, a Python wrapper for IgBLAST v1.9. Reads were filtered out if the reads had weak V/J assignments (E-value above 1e-6), no CDR3, stop codons, out-of-frame junctions, or ambiguous translated residues. A V3J clonotype was defined by an identical inferred V gene, J gene, and CDR3 amino acid sequence. Percentage overlap between repertoires was calculated by dividing the number of shared unique clonotypes by the size of the smaller repertoire. Richness of each repertoire was evaluated using RTK rarefaction, the Chao1 estimator, and Recon v2.1 estimates of unobserved clonotypes. Generation probabilities for all TCRbeta clonotypes obtained by the gDNA method from a handful of donors were computed using OLGA. TCRdb took over this immuneACCESS table, retaining in-frame rearrangements with V and J assigned. Such tables are incomplete; in checked studies, under half of the missing clones stem from an unresolved V gene, and the remainder is unexplained. V and J calls plus clone size are reproduced from that table; the DNA served to infer D and trimming. The sample records approximately 1,500,000 clones, approximately 98% of which are singletons. The top ten clones comprise 0.4% to 0.45% of the sample.

Specimen: naive CD4+ T cells sorted from blood. Sample cell subset or site, as interpreted from the label and publication: CD45RA+ positively selected. This clonotype originated in a man younger than 40 in good health. Recombination linked TRBV6-1 to TRBJ1-4; the best D guess is TRBD1, with 5 bases matching. The CDR3 in this case is CASSRGDEEKLFF. DNA sequence: TGTGCCAGCAGTCGGGGGGATGAGGAAAAACTGTTTTTT.